The 2 T cell receptor beta chains presented below share a single source sample, sequenced in a study of blood T cell repertoires in COVID-19 (dated by TCRdb to 2018 to 2021). Library creation used the immunoSEQ multiplex PCR assay. TCRdb took this table from immuneACCESS and kept in-frame rearrangements with V and J called. Such tables lack part of the clones; where checked against another copy, unresolved V genes explain under half of the gap, and the rest is unexplained. The sample has 380,000 or so clones on record, roughly 90% of them singletons. The biggest ten clones account for roughly 1.2% of the sample. The specimen was peripheral blood. The source is a man between 35 and 55 years old with acute or convalescent COVID-19.

A word on this clone: The junction shows a germline mismatch at one end, possibly a read error. V and J are TRBV7-7 and TRBJ2-1, with D perhaps TRBD2 (5 bases). From germline, CDR1 is SSHAT and CDR2 FNYEAQ (reference sequence). The CDR3 consists of 16 residues. The CDR3 DNA sequence: TGTGCTAGCAGCTCCTTAACGGGGTCGCAGCGTAATGAGCAGTTCTTC. The encoded protein is CASSSLTGSQRNEQFF.

CDR3 bases: TGTGCCAGCAGTCAGGACAGTGACAATGAGCAGTTCTTC. The encoded protein is CASSQDSDNEQFF. The J gene is TRBJ2-1, the V gene TRBV6-6; D perhaps matches TRBD1 (6 bases). This CDR3 comprises 13 residues. V gave up 5 bases and J gave up 5 bases, with 10 bases separating them. Germline V gene lookup returns CDR1 MNHNY and CDR2 SVGAGI (reference sequence).